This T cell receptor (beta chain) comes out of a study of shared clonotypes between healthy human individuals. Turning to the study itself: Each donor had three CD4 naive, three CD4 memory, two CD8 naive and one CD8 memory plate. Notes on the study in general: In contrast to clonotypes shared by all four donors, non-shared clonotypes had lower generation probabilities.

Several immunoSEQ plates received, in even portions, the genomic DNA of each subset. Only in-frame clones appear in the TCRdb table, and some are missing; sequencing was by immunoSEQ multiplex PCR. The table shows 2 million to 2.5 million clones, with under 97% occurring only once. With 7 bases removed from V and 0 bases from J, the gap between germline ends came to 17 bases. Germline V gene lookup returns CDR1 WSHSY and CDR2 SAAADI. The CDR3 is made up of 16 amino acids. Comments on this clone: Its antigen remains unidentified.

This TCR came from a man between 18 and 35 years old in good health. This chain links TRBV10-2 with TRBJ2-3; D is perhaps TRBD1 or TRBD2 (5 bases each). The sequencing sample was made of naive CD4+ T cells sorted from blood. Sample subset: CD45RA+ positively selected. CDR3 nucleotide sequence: TGCGCCAGCACTCCTCATGGGGACGTAAGCACAGATACGCAGTATTTT. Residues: CASTPHGDVSTDTQYF.